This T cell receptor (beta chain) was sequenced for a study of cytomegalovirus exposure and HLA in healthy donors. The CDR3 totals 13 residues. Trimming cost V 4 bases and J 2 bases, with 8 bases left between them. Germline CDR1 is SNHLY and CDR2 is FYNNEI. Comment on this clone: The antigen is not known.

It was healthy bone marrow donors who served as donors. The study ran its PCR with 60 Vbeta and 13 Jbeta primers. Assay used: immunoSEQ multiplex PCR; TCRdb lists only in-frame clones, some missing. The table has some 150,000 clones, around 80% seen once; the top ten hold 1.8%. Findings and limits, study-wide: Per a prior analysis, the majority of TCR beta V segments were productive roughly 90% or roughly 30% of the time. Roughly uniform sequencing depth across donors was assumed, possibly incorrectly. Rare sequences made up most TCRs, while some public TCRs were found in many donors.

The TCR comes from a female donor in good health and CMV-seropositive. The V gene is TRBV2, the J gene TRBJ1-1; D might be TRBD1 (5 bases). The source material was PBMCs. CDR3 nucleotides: TGTGCCAGCAGTGGACAGATAAACACTGAAGCTTTCTTT. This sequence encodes CASSGQINTEAFF.